A selection of T cell receptor beta chains follows, all from one sample in a study of identical twins. MiXCR, applied by TCRdb to the 5' RACE reads, yields one record per CDR3 protein. The profile covers fewer than 550,000 distinct CDR3 sequences, with approximately 15% appearing a single time and around 0.98% taken by the ten largest. These records were also assigned to another study, of yellow fever vaccine responses in identical twins.

Sequenced input: CD4+ T cells sorted from blood. Receptor source: a woman between 18 and 29 years old in good health. Both conserved end residues are part of each CDR3. Fields, in order: D gene, V gene, J gene, clone size, CDR3 DNA, CDR3 protein. The D gene is left open where the match is weak. Part of the rows lack a size; the others show once, few, many or a class for expanded clones.

TRBD2,TRBV20-1,TRBJ2-5,.,TGCAGTGCTAGGGGGACTAGCGTGCAAGAGACCCAGTACTTC,CSARGTSVQETQYF
.,TRBV24-1,TRBJ2-7,few,TGTGCCACCAGTGCTGGGTACGAGCAGTACTTC,CATSAGYEQYF
TRBD2,TRBV2,TRBJ2-7,few,TGTGCCAGCAGTGAAAGGGCTAGCGGGGACCACGAGCAGTACTTC,CASSERASGDHEQYF
TRBD1,TRBV25-1,TRBJ1-2,.,TGTGCCAGCAGTGAAAGACAGGGTAATGGCTACACCTTC,CASSERQGNGYTF
.,TRBV25-1,TRBJ2-7,few,TGTGCCAGCAGTGGGCGTTACGAGCAGTACTTC,CASSGRYEQYF
TRBD2,TRBV7-2,TRBJ2-1,few,TGTGCCAGCAGAAGGACTAGCGGGGGGGGGAATGAGCAGTTCTTC,CASRRTSGGGNEQFF
.,TRBV5-1,TRBJ2-3,many,TGCGCCAGCAGCCTGACCCCCCGAGGGGGGGCAGATACGCAGTATTTT,CASSLTPRGGADTQYF
.,TRBV5-5,TRBJ1-4,few,TGTGCCAGCAGCCCCGTGTCGGGGGTGGGTGAAAAACTGTTTTTT,CASSPVSGVGEKLFF
.,TRBV11-2,TRBJ2-3,few,TGTGCCAGCAGCTTAGATCAGTGGGGCACAGATACGCAGTATTTT,CASSLDQWGTDTQYF
TRBD2,TRBV18,TRBJ2-7,.,TGTGCCAGCTCACGCGAAGGACTAGCGGGAAGGTACGAGCAGTACTTC,CASSREGLAGRYEQYF
.,TRBV9,TRBJ1-1,many,TGTGCCAGCAGCGTAGAGGCTGGGCTGAACACTGAAGCTTTCTTT,CASSVEAGLNTEAFF
.,TRBV15,TRBJ2-2,.,TGTGCCAGCAAGCTGGGGGGCGCGAACACCGGGGAGCTGTTTTTT,CASKLGGANTGELFF
TRBD1,TRBV28,TRBJ2-5,few,TGTGCCAGCAGTTTATACAGGGGGCGAGAGACCCAGTACTTC,CASSLYRGRETQYF
.,TRBV10-1,TRBJ2-7,.,TGCGCCAGCAGTGCTAATAGCGTTGGGTCCTACGAGCAGTACTTC,CASSANSVGSYEQYF
.,TRBV11-2,TRBJ1-1,many,TGTGCCAGCAGCCGACAGATGAACACTGAAGCTTTCTTT,CASSRQMNTEAFF
TRBD1,TRBV3-1,TRBJ1-6,.,TGTGCCAGCAGCCAAAAGACAGGGTTGGGGTCACCCCTCCACTTT,CASSQKTGLGSPLHF
TRBD1,TRBV15,TRBJ2-3,few,TGTTCTCGGGACAGGGGCACAGATACGCAGTATTTT,CSRDRGTDTQYF
.,TRBV6-1,TRBJ1-1,few,TGTGCCAGCAGTGCCACAGGGTACACTGAAGCTTTCTTT,CASSATGYTEAFF
.,TRBV7-2,TRBJ2-7,once,TGTGCCAGCAGCTTCAATTACGCCTACGAGCAGTACTTC,CASSFNYAYEQYF
.,TRBV7-2,TRBJ1-1,.,TGTGCCAGCAGTCAGGCCGGAGCTTTCTTT,CASSQAGAFF
TRBD2,TRBV19,TRBJ2-7,.,TGTGCCAGTAGTTCACCCGGGACTAGCCTGTTCGAGCAGTACTTC,CASSSPGTSLFEQYF
.,TRBV18,TRBJ2-4,once,TGTGCCAGCTCACCTCCTCTTTCCAAAAACATTCAGTACTTC,CASSPPLSKNIQYF
TRBD1,TRBV3-1,TRBJ1-5,few,TGTGCCAGCGGACAGGGCATCGATCAGCCCCAGCATTTT,CASGQGIDQPQHF
.,TRBV4-1,TRBJ2-3,few,TGCGCCAGCAGCCAAGATAGAGAGGCTGCGGGTACCACAGATACGCAGTATTTT,CASSQDREAAGTTDTQYF
TRBD1,TRBV20-1,TRBJ2-1,.,TGCAGTGCTAGGTCGGGACAGGGGGCGAATGAGCAGTTCTTC,CSARSGQGANEQFF
TRBD2,TRBV7-9,TRBJ2-3,few,TGTGCCAGCACCTTAAGCGGGGGGCGATCGACAGATACGCAGTATTTT,CASTLSGGRSTDTQYF
.,TRBV15,TRBJ2-1,.,TGTGCCACCAGCAGAGCACCCAGGGGAACCTCCTACAATGAGCAGTTCTTC,CATSRAPRGTSYNEQFF
TRBD2,TRBV11-2,TRBJ2-2,few,TGTGCCAGCAGCTTATCCTCACTAGCGGGGGGAAACACCGGGGAGCTGTTTTTT,CASSLSSLAGGNTGELFF
.,TRBV20-1,TRBJ2-7,few,TGCAGTGCTAGCTATGGACCCTACGAGCAGTACTTC,CSASYGPYEQYF
TRBD1,TRBV12-3/TRBV12-4,TRBJ2-7,.,TGTGCCAGCAGTTTAAGCCGGGACAGCCCCAGGGTACCCTACTACGAGCAGTACTTC,CASSLSRDSPRVPYYEQYF
TRBD1,TRBV12-3/TRBV12-4,TRBJ2-7,many,TGTGCCAGCAGTTTCTCCGGGACAGCAACCGAGCAGTACTTC,CASSFSGTATEQYF
TRBD1,TRBV7-9,TRBJ2-5,.,TGTGCCAGCAGCTTTCCACAGGGGGGCCCGTACCAAGAGACCCAGTACTTC,CASSFPQGGPYQETQYF
.,TRBV7-9,TRBJ2-1,.,TGTGCCAGCAGCTCGCCTCGGAGAAACAATGAGCAGTTCTTC,CASSSPRRNNEQFF
.,TRBV5-1,TRBJ2-2,.,TGCGCCAGCAGCCCGTCTACTTCGCCGGGCGGGGAGCTGTTTTTT,CASSPSTSPGGELFF
.,TRBV10-3,TRBJ1-5,few,TGTGCCATCAGTGAGCTTGGCAGCAATCAGCCCCAGCATTTT,CAISELGSNQPQHF
.,TRBV7-2,TRBJ2-2,few,TGTGCCAGCAGCCCCCGGGGGGCGCACACCGGGGAGCTGTTTTTT,CASSPRGAHTGELFF
.,TRBV18,TRBJ2-1,.,TGTGCCAGCTCACCACCGAGTGGCGGGGACTACAATGAGCAGTTCTTC,CASSPPSGGDYNEQFF
.,TRBV3-1,TRBJ2-1,.,TGTGCCAGCTCCTTGGTAGGGGCGGGACGGTACAATGAGCAGTTCTTC,CASSLVGAGRYNEQFF
TRBD1,TRBV7-9,TRBJ1-1,few,TGTGCCAGCAGCCCTCCCGGGACAGTACACACTGAAGCTTTCTTT,CASSPPGTVHTEAFF
TRBD2,TRBV3-1,TRBJ2-3,few,TGTGCCAGCAGCCAAGATAAGGGGCGGGGGAGCACAGATACGCAGTATTTT,CASSQDKGRGSTDTQYF
TRBD1,TRBV5-6,TRBJ2-5,.,TGTGCCAGCAGCTTGGGGGGACAGGGTATGGAGACCCAGTACTTC,CASSLGGQGMETQYF
.,TRBV30,TRBJ2-2,.,TGTGCCTGGAGTGGGACAGCGGAAGGGGAGCTGTTTTTT,CAWSGTAEGELFF
.,TRBV28,TRBJ2-3,many,TGTGCCACCCTACAGGACAGCACAGATACGCAGTATTTT,CATLQDSTDTQYF
TRBD2,TRBV7-3,TRBJ2-1,few,TGTGCCAGCAGCGCGGGGGGCAAATACAATGAGCAGTTCTTC,CASSAGGKYNEQFF
.,TRBV25-1,TRBJ2-1,.,TGTGCCAGCAGTGGGAGGACGCAAAACAATGAGCAGTTCTTC,CASSGRTQNNEQFF
.,TRBV11-3,TRBJ2-1,.,TGTGCCAGCAGCTTTCTAAGGGGGGGAAGCGATGAGCAGTTCTTC,CASSFLRGGSDEQFF